The clone carrying this T cell receptor beta chain occurred many times. Its antigen is as yet unknown. CDR1 and CDR2 (germline): SNHLY, FYNNEI. With 7 bases clipped from V and 0 bases from J, the junction kept 1 base outside the gene matches. CDR3 length: 13 residues. The time point here: patch test 2, 6 weeks after DPC sensitization. The treatment: therapeutic diphenylcyclopropenone sensitization with weekly scalp DPC. TCRdb analysed the RACE reads with MiXCR anew, one entry per CDR3 protein. The sample lists a few hundred thousand distinct CDR3 sequences, about 6% occurring once. This sample stems from a study of human T cells and chemical hapten exposure. At the level of the study: Sensitizing treatment utilized 2% DPC over a roughly 2 cm by roughly 2 cm portion of upper inner arm skin. Readings were taken at 6 days from patch tests that had applied 0.01% DPC to the upper back.

Findings and limits, study-wide: Having alopecia, donors may respond immunologically unlike healthy people.

This sequence joins TRBV2 and TRBJ2-5; 8 bases line up with TRBD2. This sample comprised whole blood, obtained in connection with sensitization to the hapten diphenylcyclopropenone (DPC). The clonotype comes from a young woman with alopecia areata. Some clones in this sample may be carry-over from other donors' samples. CDR3 sequence (DNA): TGTGCCAGCACTAGCGGGTACCAAGAGACCCAGTACTTC. Protein product: CASTSGYQETQYF.